These T cell receptor beta chains were read from a single sample in a study of blood T cell repertoires in COVID-19. Only in-frame clones appear in the TCRdb table, and some are missing; sequencing was by immunoSEQ multiplex PCR. Among about 280,000 clones, 85% were seen once, and the ten largest hold roughly 4.6%. The sequenced material came from peripheral blood. These receptors all come from a man between 50 and 59 years old with active or convalescent COVID-19. CDR3s include the opening cysteine and the closing phenylalanine or tryptophan. The order of the fields is clone size, D gene, J gene, V gene, CDR3 protein, CDR3 DNA. The D gene is left open where the match is weak. The listing skips clone size in some rows; elsewhere it reads once, few, many or a size class.

NA,NA,TRBJ1-2,TRBV12-3/TRBV12-4,CASRGGDYGYTF,TGTGCCAGCAGGGGAGGGGACTATGGCTACACCTTC
NA,NA,TRBJ2-7,TRBV5-6,CASSLPYTYEQYF,TGTGCCAGCAGCTTACCCTATACCTACGAGCAGTACTTC
NA,NA,TRBJ1-5,TRBV7-9,CASSLNMGANQPQHF,TGTGCCAGCAGCTTAAATATGGGGGCGAATCAGCCCCAGCATTTT
NA,TRBD1,TRBJ2-1,TRBV7-9,CASSYRGALPNEQFF,TGTGCCAGCAGCTACAGGGGGGCCCTTCCCAATGAGCAGTTCTTC
NA,TRBD2,TRBJ2-7,TRBV18,CASSPYVTSGLSEQYF,TGTGCCAGCTCACCATATGTGACTAGCGGGTTATCCGAGCAGTACTTC
once,NA,TRBJ2-1,TRBV3-1/TRBV3-2,CASSQDTGGQFF,TGTGCCAGCAGCCAAGATACCGGGGGTCAGTTCTTC
NA,TRBD1,TRBJ2-1,TRBV12-3/TRBV12-4,CASRPTGYNEQFF,TGTGCCAGCAGACCGACAGGGTACAATGAGCAGTTCTTC
NA,NA,TRBJ1-3,TRBV28,CASSLFHRSSGNTIYF,TGTGCCAGCAGTTTATTTCACAGAAGCTCTGGAAACACCATATATTTT
NA,NA,TRBJ1-3,TRBV30,CAWSSGAGNTIYF,TGTGCCTGGAGTTCAGGGGCTGGAAACACCATATATTTT
NA,NA,TRBJ2-5,TRBV19,CASSTEETQYF,TGTGCCAGTAGTACCGAAGAGACCCAGTACTTC
NA,NA,TRBJ1-1,TRBV21-1,CASSKSTGWCSEAFF,TGTGCCAGCAGCAAATCCACAGGTTGGTGCAGTGAAGCTTTCTTT
NA,NA,TRBJ1-5,TRBV3-1/TRBV3-2,CASSLGSSNQPQHF,TGTGCCAGCAGCCTCGGGAGTAGCAATCAGCCCCAGCATTTT
NA,NA,TRBJ1-1,TRBV5-1,CASSLMTADMNTEAFF,TGCGCCAGCAGCTTGATGACGGCTGACATGAACACTGAAGCTTTCTTT
NA,NA,TRBJ2-1,TRBV5-6,CASSPGWGPNEQFF,TGTGCCAGCTCACCCGGTTGGGGGCCCAATGAGCAGTTCTTC
NA,TRBD1,TRBJ1-3,TRBV5-8,CASSPDRVAGNTIYF,TGTGCCAGCAGTCCCGACAGGGTGGCTGGAAACACCATATATTTT
NA,TRBD2,TRBJ2-5,TRBV5-1,CASSSPIRRSGRQETQYF,TGCGCCAGCAGCTCCCCTATCCGGCGTAGCGGGAGACAAGAGACCCAGTACTTC
NA,TRBD2,TRBJ2-1,TRBV9,CASSTAGGSPNEQFF,TGTGCCAGCAGCACCGCGGGAGGGTCTCCAAATGAGCAGTTCTTC
NA,TRBD1,TRBJ1-5,TRBV28,CASTEGGTGSPNQPQHF,TGTGCCAGCACCGAAGGCGGGACAGGGAGTCCCAATCAGCCCCAGCATTTT
NA,TRBD1,TRBJ1-2,TRBV5-1,CASSFLDRGSGYTF,TGCGCCAGCAGCTTCCTGGACAGGGGGTCTGGCTACACCTTC
few,TRBD1,TRBJ1-6,TRBV2,CASTFEGQGGSPLHF,TGTGCCAGCACATTCGAGGGACAGGGAGGTTCACCCCTCCACTTT
NA,TRBD2,TRBJ2-5,TRBV6-1,CASSGAGGETQYF,TGTGCCAGCAGTGGAGCGGGGGGAGAGACCCAGTACTTC
NA,NA,TRBJ1-1,TRBV29-1,CSVVGRDGMNTEAFF,TGCAGCGTTGTGGGCAGGGATGGGATGAACACTGAAGCTTTCTTT
NA,NA,TRBJ1-1,TRBV6-1,CASSELSWGDTEAFF,TGTGCCAGCAGTGAACTAAGTTGGGGAGACACTGAAGCTTTCTTT
NA,NA,TRBJ1-1,TRBV7-9,CASSAQLEAFF,TGTGCCAGCAGTGCCCAACTGGAAGCTTTCTTT
NA,TRBD2,TRBJ2-2,TRBV7-9,CASSLPPSGNTGELFF,TGTGCCAGCAGCCTCCCGCCTAGCGGAAACACCGGGGAGCTGTTTTTT
NA,NA,TRBJ2-7,TRBV19,CASSMGQGGSYEQYF,TGTGCCAGTAGTATGGGGCAGGGAGGCTCCTACGAGCAGTACTTC
NA,NA,TRBJ2-3,TRBV5-8,CASAPYGSTDTQYF,TGTGCCAGCGCGCCGTACGGGAGCACAGATACGCAGTATTTT
NA,NA,TRBJ1-1,TRBV6-6,CASSYGSANTEAFF,TGTGCCAGCAGTTACGGTAGCGCAAACACTGAAGCTTTCTTT
NA,TRBD1,TRBJ2-7,TRBV12-5,CASGLLLGQGSYEQYF,TGTGCTAGTGGTTTGCTCCTAGGACAGGGAAGCTACGAGCAGTACTTC
NA,NA,TRBJ1-5,TRBV7-2,CASSTDRYQPQHF,TGTGCCAGCAGCACCGACAGGTATCAGCCCCAGCATTTT
NA,NA,TRBJ1-5,TRBV19,CASSVPGPQHF,TGTGCCAGTAGTGTCCCGGGGCCCCAGCATTTT
NA,TRBD2,TRBJ2-1,TRBV5-6,CASSLAGNEQFF,TGTGCCAGCAGCCTAGCGGGTAATGAGCAGTTCTTC
once,NA,TRBJ2-7,TRBV5-1,CASSLVASSYEQYF,TGCGCCAGCAGCTTGGTGGCCAGCTCCTACGAGCAGTACTTC
NA,NA,TRBJ1-1,TRBV30,CAWSDGGIGEAFF,TGTGCCTGGAGCGATGGGGGGATCGGTGAAGCTTTCTTT
NA,NA,TRBJ2-7,TRBV21-1,CASSAPGSGSQIYEQYF,TGTGCCAGCAGCGCGCCGGGTAGCGGGTCACAGATATACGAGCAGTACTTC
NA,NA,TRBJ1-3,TRBV4-1,CASSQGLVGSGNTIYF,TGCGCCAGCAGCCAAGGCCTAGTCGGCTCTGGAAACACCATATATTTT
once,TRBD1,TRBJ2-7,TRBV9,CASSPLRTGSEQYF,TGTGCCAGCAGCCCCCTTAGGACAGGGTCCGAGCAGTACTTC
NA,TRBD2,TRBJ2-1,TRBV6-2/TRBV6-3,CASSGGLRLAGPQSSYNEQFF,TGTGCCAGCAGTGGTGGGCTGAGACTAGCGGGGCCCCAGAGCTCCTACAATGAGCAGTTCTTC
NA,TRBD2,TRBJ2-1,TRBV5-6,CASSFSLAGGEDEQFF,TGTGCCAGCAGCTTCTCTTTAGCGGGTGGGGAGGATGAGCAGTTCTTC
NA,NA,TRBJ2-1,TRBV7-8,CASSPLVGSNEQFF,TGTGCCAGCAGCCCCCTCGTTGGCTCCAATGAGCAGTTCTTC
NA,TRBD2,TRBJ2-3,TRBV4-1,CASSQAAGGGVLAGVFTDTQYF,TGCGCCAGCAGCCAAGCCGCCGGAGGGGGTGTACTAGCGGGAGTTTTCACAGATACGCAGTATTTT
NA,TRBD1,TRBJ2-3,TRBV6-4,CASSQSGTGGRDTQYF,TGTGCCAGCAGTCAATCCGGGACAGGGGGTAGGGATACGCAGTATTTT
NA,TRBD2,TRBJ2-1,TRBV19,CASSRTSGSLYNEQFF,TGTGCCAGTAGCCGAACTAGCGGGAGCCTCTACAATGAGCAGTTCTTC
once,TRBD2,TRBJ2-1,TRBV7-2,CASSSVAGGGGEQFF,TGTGCCAGCAGCTCCGTAGCGGGAGGGGGGGGTGAGCAGTTCTTC
NA,TRBD1,TRBJ1-1,TRBV5-6,CASSWGQHMNTEAFF,TGTGCCAGCAGCTGGGGACAGCACATGAACACTGAAGCTTTCTTT
NA,NA,TRBJ1-5,TRBV6-5,CASTLDRNQPQHF,TGTGCCAGCACCCTGGACAGAAATCAGCCCCAGCATTTT
NA,NA,TRBJ1-4,TRBV19,CASKVEGATNEKLFF,TGTGCCAGTAAAGTGGAGGGAGCAACTAATGAAAAACTGTTTTTT
NA,NA,TRBJ2-7,TRBV27,CASSLSTTGPAYEQYF,TGTGCCAGCAGTTTATCGACCACAGGGCCCGCCTACGAGCAGTACTTC
NA,TRBD2,TRBJ2-1,TRBV30,CACTTESGITPFF,TGTGCCTGTACAACGGAAAGCGGGATCACCCCGTTCTTC
NA,TRBD1,TRBJ2-1,TRBV13,CASRAGTGVHEQFF,TGTGCCAGCAGGGCCGGGACAGGGGTCCATGAGCAGTTCTTC
NA,NA,TRBJ1-3,TRBV6-5,CASRARSLSGNTIYF,TGTGCCAGCAGGGCCCGGAGCCTCTCTGGAAACACCATATATTTT
NA,TRBD2,TRBJ2-7,TRBV6-5,CASRSIAGGLVEQYF,TGTGCCAGCAGATCCATAGCGGGAGGGCTGGTGGAGCAGTACTTC